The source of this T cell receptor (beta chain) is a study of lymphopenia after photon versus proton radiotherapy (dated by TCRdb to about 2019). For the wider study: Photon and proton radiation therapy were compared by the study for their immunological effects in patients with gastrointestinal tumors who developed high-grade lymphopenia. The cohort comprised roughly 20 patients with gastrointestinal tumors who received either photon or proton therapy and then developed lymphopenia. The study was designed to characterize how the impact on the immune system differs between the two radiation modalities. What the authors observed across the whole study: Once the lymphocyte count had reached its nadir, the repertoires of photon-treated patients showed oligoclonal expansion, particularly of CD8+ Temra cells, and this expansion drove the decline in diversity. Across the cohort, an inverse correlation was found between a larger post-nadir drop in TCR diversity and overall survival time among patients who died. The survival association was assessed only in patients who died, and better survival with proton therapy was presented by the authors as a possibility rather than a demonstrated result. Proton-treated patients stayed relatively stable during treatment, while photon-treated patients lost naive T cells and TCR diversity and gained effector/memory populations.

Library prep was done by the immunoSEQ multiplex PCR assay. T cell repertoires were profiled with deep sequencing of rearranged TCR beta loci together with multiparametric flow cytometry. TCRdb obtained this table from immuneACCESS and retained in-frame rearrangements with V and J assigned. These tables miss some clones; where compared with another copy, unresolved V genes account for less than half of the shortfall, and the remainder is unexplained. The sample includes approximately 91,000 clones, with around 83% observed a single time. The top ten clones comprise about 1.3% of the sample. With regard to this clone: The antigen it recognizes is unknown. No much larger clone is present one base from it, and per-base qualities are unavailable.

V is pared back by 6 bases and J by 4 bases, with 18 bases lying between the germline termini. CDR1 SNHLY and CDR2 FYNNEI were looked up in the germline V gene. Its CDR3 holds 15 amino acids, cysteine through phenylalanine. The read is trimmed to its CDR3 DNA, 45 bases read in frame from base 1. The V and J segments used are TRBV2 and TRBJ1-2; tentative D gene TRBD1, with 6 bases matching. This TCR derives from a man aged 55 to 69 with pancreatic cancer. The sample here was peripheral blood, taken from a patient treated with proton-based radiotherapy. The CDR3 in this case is CASRQTDRSLYGYTF. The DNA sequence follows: TGTGCCAGCAGACAGACAGACAGGTCTCTCTATGGCTACACCTTC.